This entry describes one T cell receptor beta chain. The source of the sample is a study of blood T cell repertoires in COVID-19. Trimming took 8 bases from V and 9 from J, leaving 13 bases between them. This CDR3 is 12 amino acids long. CDR1 is KGHSH and CDR2 is LQKENI in the germline V gene. TCRdb's table, derived via immunoSEQ multiplex PCR, lists solely in-frame clones and lacks some. The table shows hundreds of thousands of clones, with approximately 89% occurring only once. This sequence originates from a woman in her thirties who had recovered from COVID-19. The sequenced sample was PBMCs or T cells enriched from blood (not recorded which). This chain connects TRBV18 to TRBJ2-2; D call uncertain. DNA of the CDR3: TGTGCCAGCCACTCCGATTCCCGGGAGCTGTTTTTT. Its translation: CASHSDSRELFF.